The next 20 T cell receptor beta chains were all read from a single sample in a study of shared clonotypes between healthy human individuals (dated by TCRdb to the early 2020s). The method behind the library was the immunoSEQ multiplex PCR assay. TCRdb mirrors the immuneACCESS table, restricted to in-frame sequences. Some clones are absent from its copies; in checked studies, under half trace to an unresolved V gene, and the reason for the others is unknown. This sample has about 2.4 million clones in its table, and roughly nine tenths of those were observed once. Jointly, the top ten make up 0.13% to 0.15% of the sample. What was sequenced was naive CD4+ T cells sorted from blood. Explained via the paper, the cell subset or site label denotes: CD45RA+ positively selected. The receptors were gathered from a young man in good health.

This chain links TRBV12-5 with TRBJ2-7; D gene unclear. The CDR3 sequence is 13 residues long. V was clipped by 0 bases and J by 1 base, with 4 bases between them. CDR1 is LGHNT, CDR2 FRNRAP, per germline. CDR3 nucleotides: TGTGCTAGTGGTTTGGTAGAGTCCTACGAGCAGTACTTC. It encodes CASGLVESYEQYF.

This clone was seen a single time. The chain recombines TRBV19 with TRBJ1-6; D gene uncertain. The CDR3 is 16 residues long. The germline CDR1 and CDR2 sequences are LNHDA and SQIVND (reference sequence). Trimming cost V 5 bases and J 0 bases, with 11 bases left between them. CDR3 residues: CASSYQPSSYNSPLHF. The CDR3 nucleotides read TGTGCCAGTAGTTACCAACCGAGCTCCTATAATTCACCCCTCCACTTT.

The chain combines TRBV9 with TRBJ1-3; 8 bases fit TRBD1. Germline assignment: CDR1 SGDLS and CDR2 YYNGEE. The CDR3 is 16 residues long. J gave up 4 bases and V 1 base, and 7 bases lay outside the gene matches. In DNA form, the CDR3 reads TGTGCCAGCAGCGTAACGGGGGGACAGGTCGGAAACACCATATATTTT. Residues: CASSVTGGQVGNTIYF.

The V call is TRBV10-3, the J call TRBJ1-2; D gene unclear. The V gene's germline CDR1 is ENHRY and CDR2 SYGVKD. The germline V and J ends were trimmed by 4 bases and 4 bases, with 10 bases remaining between them. CDR3 length: 13 amino acids. CDR3: CAISGVGSYGYTF. CDR3 coding DNA: TGTGCCATCAGTGGGGTGGGGAGCTATGGCTACACCTTC.

This chain links TRBV4-3 with TRBJ2-5; 9 positions agree with TRBD2. Looked up from germline, CDR1 is LGHNA and CDR2 is YSLEER. The J segment lost 5 bases and the V segment lost 3 bases, leaving 7 bases of the junction unmatched. This CDR3 contains 15 residues. Written as DNA, the CDR3 is TGCGCCAGCAGCCAGTTAGCGGGAGTTTTGGAGACCCAGTACTTC. It is translated as CASSQLAGVLETQYF.

This chain uses TRBV28 with TRBJ1-5; no clear D gene. This CDR3 region has 11 residues. Germline V gene sequence: CDR1 MDHEN, CDR2 SYDVKM. V lost 4 bases and J lost 8, with 6 bases in between. CDR3 sequence reads: CASSYREPQHF. The DNA for the CDR3 is TGTGCCAGCAGTTACCGCGAGCCCCAGCATTTT.

The chain employs TRBV6-6 and TRBJ2-7, with D uncertain. The ends were cut back, 3 bases at V and 2 bases at J, with 8 bases in the middle. Germline V gene data show CDR1 as MNHNY and CDR2 as SVGAGI (reference sequence). The CDR3 loop spans 13 amino acids. CDR3 sequence: CASSYIIPYEQYF. CDR3 sequence (DNA): TGTGCCAGCAGTTATATCATCCCCTACGAGCAGTACTTC.

The chain has TRBV11-3 and TRBJ2-7; D call uncertain. Trimming removed 5 bases at V and 6 bases at J, with 11 bases between. The CDR3 spans 12 residues. Per the germline V gene, CDR1 is SGHNT and CDR2 is YENEEA. For the CDR3, the DNA is TGTGCCAGCAGCCGCGACGTGGGCGAGCAGTACTTC. Its translation: CASSRDVGEQYF. The full variable domain, with the rest looked up from reference TRBV11-3 and TRBJ2-7, is EAGVVQSPRYKIIEKKQPVAFWCNPISGHNTLYWYLQNLGQGPELLIRYENEEAVDDSQLPKDRFSAERLKGVDSTLKIQPAELGDSAVYLCASSRDVGEQYFGPGTRLTVT.

Worth noting for this clone: Other DNA sequences in this sample translate to the same CDR3. CDR3 sequence reads: CASSVEGQGRNTIYF. CDR3 bases: TGTGCCAGCAGCGTAGAGGGACAGGGTAGAAACACCATATATTTT. The V gene is TRBV9, the J gene TRBJ1-3, with TRBD1 matching 9 bases. The germline CDR1 and CDR2 sequences are SGDLS and YYNGEE. This CDR3 spans 15 amino acids. The V and J ends lost 0 bases and 5 bases, in that order; junction bases with no gene match: 3.

V and J are TRBV6-1 and TRBJ2-1, with 9 bases lining up with TRBD1. CDR1 and CDR2 (germline): MNHNS, SASEGT. Losses at the gene ends were 7 bases for V and 15 bases for J; bases not matched to a gene: 16. The CDR3 is 14 residues long. For the CDR3, the DNA is TGTGCCAGCATCCCCACCCCGACAGGGGGGGTTTTGTTCTTC. It translates to CASIPTPTGGVLFF.

The chain recombines TRBV28 with TRBJ2-2; the D is unclear. The CDR3 is 15 amino acids. The V end lost 5 bases, the J end lost 4 bases, and 14 bases lay between the germline ends. CDR1 is MDHEN and CDR2 is SYDVKM in the germline V gene. For the CDR3, the DNA is TGTGCCAGCAGTCTACCCGGCCTGGGCACCGGGGAGCTGTTTTTT. Translation: CASSLPGLGTGELFF. Filled out from reference TRBV28 and TRBJ2-2, the complete variable domain reads DVKVTQSSRYLVKRTGEKVFLECVQDMDHENMFWYRQDPGLGLRLIYFSYDVKMKEKGDIPEGYSVSREKKERFSLILESASTNQTSMYLCASSLPGLGTGELFFGEGSRLTVL.

The table lists this clone with a count of one. The J gene is TRBJ2-7, the V gene TRBV6-5, with TRBD1 as a possible D gene (6 bases). This CDR3 is built from 14 residues. The germline V and J ends were trimmed by 0 bases and 3 bases, with 9 bases remaining between them. Germline lookup yields CDR1 MNHEY and CDR2 SVGAGI. In nucleotides, the CDR3 is TGTGCCAGCAGTTACTCGGGACACAACTACGAGCAGTACTTC. As protein: CASSYSGHNYEQYF.

This chain links TRBV29-1 with TRBJ2-3; 9 nucleotides match TRBD1. The V gene end was trimmed by 6 bases and the J gene end by 3 bases; junction bases not matched to a gene: 10. The CDR3 has 15 residues. Germline-derived CDR1 and CDR2 are SQVTM and ANQGSEA. Here the CDR3 reads CSVRGGQGFTDTQYF. DNA for the CDR3: TGCAGCGTCCGGGGCGGACAGGGGTTTACAGATACGCAGTATTTT.

The rearrangement uses TRBV2 and TRBJ2-2; D gene ambiguous. Trimming pared 8 bases from V and 4 bases from J, leaving 20 bases between. The CDR3 runs 16 residues. The germline V gene encodes CDR1 SNHLY and CDR2 FYNNEI. The chain's CDR3 is CASRSPRSLSTGELFF. The CDR3 DNA is TGTGCCAGCCGAAGTCCACGCAGCTTGTCCACCGGGGAGCTGTTTTTT. Full variable domain (remainder filled in from reference TRBV2 and TRBJ2-2): EPEVTQTPSHQVTQMGQEVILRCVPISNHLYFYWYRQILGQKVEFLVSFYNNEISEKSEIFDDQFSVERPDGSNFTLKIRSTKLEDSAMYFCASRSPRSLSTGELFFGEGSRLTVL.

The CDR3 DNA sequence: TGTGCCAGCAGCAAAAGCGGAGAGTCTTACACCTTC. Translating it yields CASSKSGESYTF. V is TRBV21-1 and J is TRBJ1-2. TRBV21-1 is listed as a pseudogene. The CDR3 length is 12 residues.

The J gene is TRBJ2-2, the V gene TRBV5-1; D uncertain. The CDR3 consists of 14 residues. Germline V lookup: CDR1 SGHRS, CDR2 YFSETQ. The V end was cut by 4 bases, the J end by 2 bases, with 9 bases between. The chain's CDR3 is CASSPILNTGELFF. The CDR3, as DNA: TGCGCCAGCAGCCCTATTCTTAACACCGGGGAGCTGTTTTTT.

The V gene is TRBV25-1, the J gene TRBJ2-7, with 7 bases lining up with TRBD1. After removal of 4 bases from V and 6 bases from J, the junction contained 12 bases not matched to a gene. This CDR3 spans 15 amino acids. Germline loops: CDR1 MGHDK, CDR2 SYGVNS. CDR3 region: CASSGFGQAESEQYF. CDR3 nucleotides: TGTGCCAGCAGTGGATTCGGACAGGCTGAAAGCGAGCAGTACTTC.

This chain links TRBV11-2 with TRBJ2-5; D remains unclear. The V and J ends lost 1 base and 2 bases respectively, with 14 bases between them. The CDR3 length is 16 residues. CDR1 and CDR2 (germline): SGHAT, FQNNGV. The chain's CDR3 is CASSLGGKGVQETQYF. The CDR3 region has the DNA TGTGCCAGCAGCTTAGGGGGTAAAGGAGTACAAGAGACCCAGTACTTC.

The chain links TRBV7-2 to TRBJ2-7, with 9 bases matching TRBD1. Looked up from germline, CDR1 is SGHTA and CDR2 is FQGNSA. The CDR3 contains 15 residues. V trimming: 2 bases; J trimming: 5 bases; junction bases outside the gene matches: 7. CDR3 sequence reads: CASSLSGTGRNEQYF. In DNA, the CDR3 is TGTGCCAGCAGCTTATCCGGGACAGGGAGGAACGAGCAGTACTTC.

This clone was picked up one time. V gene TRBV27 combines with J gene TRBJ1-1; unclear D gene. V shed 6 bases and J shed 3 bases, with 14 bases lying between them. CDR3 length: 14 amino acids. The germline gives CDR1 MNHEY, CDR2 SMNVEV (reference sequence). The CDR3, as DNA: TGTGCCAGCAGAGAGGATCATTTGTACACTGAAGCTTTCTTT. As protein: CASREDHLYTEAFF.